In this sample, the clone carrying this T cell receptor (beta chain) turned up once. The CDR3 consists of 14 residues. Trimming removed 8 bases from V and 1 base from J, with 15 bases in between. The germline gives CDR1 MDHEN, CDR2 SYDVKM. These data come from a study of preoperative IRX-2 immunotherapy in early breast cancer. Treatment described: preoperative locoregional IRX-2 cytokine immunotherapy. Patients received preoperative, locoregional IRX-2 cytokine immunotherapy in a phase Ib study. Profiling relied on immunoSEQ multiplex PCR, and the TCRdb table lists in-frame clones only, not all of them. The data show 15,000 to 25,000 clones, about 82% seen once.

The receptor was isolated from a human donor with breast cancer. The sample in question was lymph node tissue, obtained after IRX-2 immunotherapy. The V call is TRBV28, the J call TRBJ2-7, with a possible D match to TRBD1 (7 bases). This chain's CDR3 is CASVNQGGSYEQYF. The CDR3 DNA is TGTGCCAGCGTCAACCAGGGGGGTTCCTACGAGCAGTACTTC.